A single sample is the source of the 23 T cell receptor beta chains below, sequenced in a study of blood T cell repertoires in COVID-19. The repertoire was sequenced with immunoSEQ multiplex PCR; TCRdb's copy has only in-frame clones and lacks some. The sample lists approximately 270,000 clones; about 85% were seen once. Sample: peripheral blood. These receptors originate from a man aged 18 to 29 with active or convalescent COVID-19.

The chain employs TRBV6-2 or TRBV6-3 and TRBJ1-6, with 8 bases aligning to TRBD1. V dropped 2 bases and J dropped 7; count of bases not matched to a gene: 13. Germline V gene data show CDR1 as MNHEY and CDR2 as SVGEGT. This CDR3 region has 18 residues. CDR3 protein: CASSYGGLAGGWNSPLHF. In DNA, the CDR3 is TGTGCCAGCAGTTACGGGGGGCTGGCAGGGGGCTGGAATTCACCCCTCCACTTT.

The rearrangement uses TRBV30 and TRBJ1-1, with D unclear. The germline CDR1 and CDR2 sequences are GTSNPN and SVGIG (reference sequence). This CDR3 region has 13 residues. Trimming cost V 1 base and J 1 base, with 7 bases left between them. CDR3 in amino acids: CAWSEYGNTEAFF. The CDR3 coding sequence is TGTGCCTGGAGTGAATACGGGAACACTGAAGCTTTCTTT.

About this clone itself: A junction end diverges from the germline sequence, so it may reflect a read error. The chain couples TRBV6-2 or TRBV6-3 to TRBJ2-1; D gene uncertain. Germline-derived CDR1 and CDR2 are MNHEY and SVGEGT. CDR3 length: 12 amino acids. Here the CDR3 DNA reads TGTGCCAGCAGTTACTCTTACAGTGAGCAGTTCTTC. Translated: CASSYSYSEQFF.

V and J are TRBV5-1 and TRBJ1-2, with 7 bases that match TRBD1. The CDR3 runs to 15 residues. V trimming: 4 bases; J trimming: 4 bases; junction bases outside the gene matches: 10. Germline V CDR1 and CDR2: SGHRS, YFSETQ. CDR3: CASSPGDSWSYGYTF. The CDR3 DNA reads TGCGCCAGCAGCCCGGGGGACAGCTGGAGCTATGGCTACACCTTC.

This chain joins TRBV18 and TRBJ2-5, with 7 positions matching TRBD2. Germline trimming cut 5 bases from V and 0 bases from J; bases unmatched to any gene: 3. This CDR3 is 14 amino acids long. CDR1 is KGHSH, CDR2 LQKENI, per germline. The CDR3 protein is CASSVTSDQETQYF. The CDR3 DNA sequence: TGTGCCAGCTCAGTTACTAGCGACCAAGAGACCCAGTACTTC.

Points on this clone: The junction does not match germline at one end; this may be a read error. V is TRBV2 and J is TRBJ1-2; no firm D call. The CDR3 contains 11 residues. The germline CDR1 and CDR2 sequences are SNHLY and FYNNEI. CDR3 in DNA: TGTGCCAGCAGTGAAGAGGGCGGGAACAACTTC. This sequence encodes CASSEEGGNNF.

V is TRBV5-1 and J is TRBJ2-5; no clear D. This CDR3 is 11 amino acids long. CDR1 and CDR2 from the germline V gene are SGHRS and YFSETQ. V dropped 1 base and J dropped 5 bases, with 3 bases sitting between them. The CDR3: CASSLSETQYF. CDR3 sequence (DNA): TGCGCCAGCAGCTTGTCTGAGACCCAGTACTTC. Together with reference TRBV5-1 and TRBJ2-5, the CDR3 gives the full variable domain: KAGVTQTPRYLIKTRGQQVTLSCSPISGHRSVSWYQQTPGQGLQFLFEYFSETQRNKGNFPGRFSGRQFSNSRSEMNVSTLELGDSALYLCASSLSETQYFGPGTRLLVL.

The chain couples TRBV2 to TRBJ2-4, with D tentatively TRBD2 (6 bases). V lost 6 bases, J lost 1 base, and 13 bases lay in between. CDR1 is SNHLY, CDR2 FYNNEI, per germline. CDR3 length: 15 amino acids. The CDR3 DNA reads as TGTGCCAGCAGGGGGCTTCGGGAGGCCAAAAACATTCAGTACTTC. This gives the protein CASRGLREAKNIQYF.

This CDR3 is CASSSPTGTGGTEETEAFF. CDR3 in DNA: TGTGCCAGCAGCTCCCCGACCGGGACAGGGGGCACCGAGGAAACTGAAGCTTTCTTT. The genes are TRBV28 and TRBJ1-1; 12 positions agree with TRBD1. Unmatched junction bases numbered 19, after V lost 6 bases and J lost 5 bases. Germline loops: CDR1 MDHEN, CDR2 SYDVKM. The CDR3 has 19 amino acids.

The CDR3 loop is CASSQDGGGGNQPQHF. The CDR3 bases are TGCGCCAGCAGCCAAGATGGGGGAGGAGGCAATCAGCCCCAGCATTTT. This chain uses TRBV4-1 with TRBJ1-5; TRBD1 is a possible D gene (5 bases). CDR3 size: 16 residues. Trimming stripped 0 bases from V and 2 bases from J, with 11 bases between. CDR1 is MGHRA, CDR2 YSYEKL, per germline.

V gene TRBV18 combines with J gene TRBJ1-4; 8 bases line up with TRBD1. The CDR3 consists of 13 residues. Germline CDR1 is KGHSH and CDR2 is LQKENI. Unmatched junction bases numbered 4, after V lost 8 bases and J lost 5 bases. This CDR3 reads CASADRENEKLFF. The CDR3 DNA reads as TGTGCCAGCGCGGACAGGGAGAATGAAAAACTGTTTTTT.

V usage is TRBV6-5 and J usage is TRBJ1-1; TRBD1 is a possible D gene (5 bases). There are 16 residues in the CDR3. Germline V gives CDR1 MNHEY, CDR2 SVGAGI. Trimming stripped 6 bases from V and 0 bases from J, with 17 bases between. The DNA of the CDR3 is TGTGCCAGCAGCTACCCCTGGGGGGGTATGAACACTGAAGCTTTCTTT. Its translation is CASSYPWGGMNTEAFF.

This clone was recorded once. This rearrangement joins TRBV2 to TRBJ1-2; 10 bases agree with TRBD1. V shed 9 bases and J 7 bases; nucleotides not matched to a gene: 2. The CDR3 covers 11 residues. Germline V gene data show CDR1 as SNHLY and CDR2 as FYNNEI. In DNA form, the CDR3 reads TGTGCCAGGGGACAGGGGATTGGCTACACCTTC. Residues: CARGQGIGYTF.

The rearrangement links TRBV29-1 to TRBJ1-2; D is uncertain. V was clipped by 2 bases and J by 4 bases, with 14 bases between them. The length of the CDR3 is 14 residues. CDR1 is SQVTM, CDR2 ANQGSEA, per germline. The CDR3 DNA sequence: TGCAGCGTTGAACCCAGAAATGGGCCCTATGGCTACACCTTC. Residues: CSVEPRNGPYGYTF.

The chain recombines TRBV5-1 with TRBJ1-4; 7 bases are a match to TRBD1. With 5 bases clipped from V and 5 bases from J, the junction kept 12 bases outside the gene matches. This CDR3 region has 16 residues. The germline gives CDR1 SGHRS, CDR2 YFSETQ. Here the CDR3 reads CASSYNSGQFNEKLFF. The CDR3 bases are TGCGCCAGCAGTTATAACTCGGGACAGTTCAATGAAAAACTGTTTTTT.

The chain has TRBV10-3 and TRBJ1-1; TRBD1 might be the D (6 bases). V lost 5 bases, J lost 3 bases, and 13 bases lay in between. This CDR3 has 14 amino acids. The germline CDR1 and CDR2 sequences are ENHRY and SYGVKD. The chain's CDR3 is CAISSNTGYTEAFF. CDR3 coding DNA: TGTGCCATCAGTTCCAACACAGGGTACACTGAAGCTTTCTTT.

The genes are TRBV5-1 and TRBJ2-1; 7 bases are a match to TRBD2. Germline values: CDR1 SGHRS, CDR2 YFSETQ. The V and J ends lost 0 bases and 6 bases, in that order; junction bases with no gene match: 9. The CDR3 runs 16 residues. The CDR3 region is CASSLGAGVRGNEQFF. CDR3 coding DNA: TGCGCCAGCAGCTTGGGGGCGGGAGTAAGGGGCAATGAGCAGTTCTTC.

J is TRBJ2-5 and V is TRBV7-2; D is unresolved. Germline lookup yields CDR1 SGHTA and CDR2 FQGNSA. The CDR3 has 15 amino acids. V dropped 1 base and J dropped 1 base, with 10 bases sitting between them. The CDR3 region has the DNA TGTGCCAGCAGCTTAGGTCTAGTGGCCCAAGAGACCCAGTACTTC. Encoded protein: CASSLGLVAQETQYF.

This clone was observed once. J is TRBJ2-5 and V is TRBV6-5; the D gene is possibly TRBD2 (7 bases). This CDR3 is 14 amino acids long. Between the trimmed V and J ends, which lost 6 bases and 5 bases, there was a span of 16 bases. Germline assignment: CDR1 MNHEY and CDR2 SVGAGI. CDR3: CASRLGGAGETQYF. CDR3 coding DNA: TGTGCCAGCAGACTGGGGGGGGCGGGGGAGACCCAGTACTTC.

A few counts support this clone. The rearrangement joins TRBV11-1 to TRBJ2-7, with D unresolved. Germline V gene sequence: CDR1 SGHAT, CDR2 FQDESV (reference sequence). The CDR3 extends over 15 amino acids. Trimming pared 3 bases from V and 0 bases from J, leaving 12 bases between. This CDR3 reads CASSLPGASSYEQYF. The CDR3 nucleotides read TGTGCCAGCAGCTTGCCGGGTGCAAGCTCCTACGAGCAGTACTTC. Together with reference TRBV11-1 and TRBJ2-7, the CDR3 gives the full variable domain: EAEVAQSPRYKITEKSQAVAFWCDPISGHATLYWYRQILGQGPELLVQFQDESVVDDSQLPKDRFSAERLKGVDSTLKIQPAELGDSAMYLCASSLPGASSYEQYFGPGTRLTVT.

The V gene is TRBV6-6, the J gene TRBJ1-1; D is undetermined. Germline values: CDR1 MNHNY, CDR2 SVGAGI (reference sequence). The germline V and J ends were trimmed by 0 bases and 3 bases, with 8 bases remaining between them. This CDR3 is built from 14 residues. Here the CDR3 DNA reads TGTGCCAGCAGTTACTCGAGCGGATACACTGAAGCTTTCTTT. Its translation is CASSYSSGYTEAFF.

The V gene is TRBV5-5, the J gene TRBJ1-1; 9 nucleotides line up with TRBD1. This CDR3 has 15 residues. Germline V CDR1 and CDR2: SGHKS, YYEKEE (reference sequence). V shed 4 bases and J 4 bases; nucleotides not matched to a gene: 8. The CDR3 loop is CASSLLTGGPTEAFF. The DNA of the CDR3 is TGTGCCAGCAGCCTCTTAACAGGGGGCCCCACTGAAGCTTTCTTT. Complete variable domain (other parts from reference TRBV5-5 and TRBJ1-1): DAGVTQSPTHLIKTRGQQVTLRCSPISGHKSVSWYQQVLGQGPQFIFQYYEKEERGRGNFPDRFSARQFPNYSSELNVNALLLGDSALYLCASSLLTGGPTEAFFGQGTRLTVV.

The rearrangement links TRBV7-8 to TRBJ1-2, with D tentatively TRBD1 (5 bases). Trimming pared 5 bases from V and 3 bases from J, leaving 10 bases between. CDR3 size: 13 residues. Germline CDR1 reads SGHVS; CDR2 reads FQNEAQ. The CDR3 DNA reads as TGTGCCAGCAGCCCTGACAGCTACTATGGCTACACCTTC. It codes for CASSPDSYYGYTF. Full variable domain (rest looked up from reference TRBV7-8 and TRBJ1-2): GAGVSQSPRYKVAKRGQDVALRCDPISGHVSLFWYQQALGQGPEFLTYFQNEAQLDKSGLPSDRFFAERPEGSVSTLKIQRTQQEDSAVYLCASSPDSYYGYTFGSGTRLTVV.